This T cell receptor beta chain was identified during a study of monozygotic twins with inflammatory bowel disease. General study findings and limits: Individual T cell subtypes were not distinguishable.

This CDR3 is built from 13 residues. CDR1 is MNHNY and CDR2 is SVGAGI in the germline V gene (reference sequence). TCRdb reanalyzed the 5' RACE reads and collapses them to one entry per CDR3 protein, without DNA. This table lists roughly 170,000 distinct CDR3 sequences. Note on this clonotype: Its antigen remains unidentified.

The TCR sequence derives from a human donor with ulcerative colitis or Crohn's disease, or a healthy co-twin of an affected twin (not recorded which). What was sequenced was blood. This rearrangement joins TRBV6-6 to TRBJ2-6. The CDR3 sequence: CASMTSGANVLTF.